These 7 T cell receptor beta chains share one sample of origin, sequenced in a study of shared clonotypes between healthy human individuals. Generated by immunoSEQ multiplex PCR, the TCRdb table keeps only in-frame clones and is missing some. Of some 2,100,000 clones listed, 90% to 97% were seen once; the top ten hold 0.1% to 0.15%. Source material: naive CD4+ T cells sorted from blood. The subset is: CD45RA+ positively selected. Source of these receptors: a man younger than 35 in good health.

CDR3 residues: CASRSGGAGANVLTF. The CDR3 nucleotides read TGTGCCAGCAGGTCCGGCGGTGCTGGGGCCAACGTCCTGACTTTC. V is TRBV6-6 and J is TRBJ2-6; no definite D call. The V end was cut by 6 bases, the J end by 2 bases, with 11 bases between. Germline assignment: CDR1 MNHNY and CDR2 SVGAGI (reference sequence). The CDR3 is 15 residues long.

The chain links TRBV30 to TRBJ1-6, with D uncertain. Germline CDR1 and CDR2: GTSNPN and SVGIG (reference sequence). The CDR3 spans 15 residues. V was pared by 3 bases and J by 4 bases, with 13 bases between. CDR3 sequence (DNA): TGTGCCTGGAGCTACGAGGTTAGGTATAATTCACCCCTCCACTTT. It yields the protein CAWSYEVRYNSPLHF.

CDR3 sequence (DNA): TGTGCCAGCAGCCGCACGACTAGCCGCGACTACGAGCAGTACTTC. This sequence encodes CASSRTTSRDYEQYF. The gene calls are TRBV9 and TRBJ2-7; 7 positions match TRBD2. The CDR3 spans 15 residues. Germline CDR1 and CDR2: SGDLS and YYNGEE. After removal of 4 bases from V and 3 bases from J, the junction contained 10 bases not matched to a gene.

The chain couples TRBV6-1 to TRBJ1-2; TRBD1 aligns across 10 bases. Germline V gene sequence: CDR1 MNHNS, CDR2 SASEGT. This CDR3 region has 15 residues. V gave up 8 bases and J gave up 5 bases; unmatched junction bases: 11. The chain's CDR3 is CASLESRDRGYGYTF. CDR3 sequence (DNA): TGTGCCAGCCTTGAATCCCGGGACAGGGGATATGGCTACACCTTC.

The genes are TRBV27 and TRBJ2-2, with TRBD2 identical over 10 bases. The CDR3 is made up of 18 amino acids. With 0 bases clipped from V and 1 base from J, the junction kept 5 bases outside the gene matches. Germline V lookup: CDR1 MNHEY, CDR2 SMNVEV (reference sequence). CDR3 loop: CASSLSLTSGMNTGELFF. The CDR3 DNA reads TGTGCCAGCAGTTTATCCTTAACTAGCGGGATGAACACCGGGGAGCTGTTTTTT.

This chain links TRBV7-3 with TRBJ2-3; possibly TRBD2 for D (7 bases). V was shortened by 6 bases and J by 1 base, with 11 bases between the two germline ends. This CDR3 is built from 14 residues. Per the germline V gene, CDR1 is SGHTA and CDR2 is FQGTGA. For the CDR3, the DNA is TGTGCCAGCAGTCGCGGGGGCCGCACAGATACGCAGTATTTT. As protein: CASSRGGRTDTQYF.

This chain connects TRBV2 to TRBJ2-5, with D uncertain. Germline V gene data show CDR1 as SNHLY and CDR2 as FYNNEI. The CDR3 has 12 amino acids. V was cut by 7 bases and J by 4 bases, with 10 bases left in between. For the CDR3, the DNA is TGTGCCAGCAAAGGATTCTCAGAGACCCAGTACTTC. Its protein product is CASKGFSETQYF.